This paragraph reports one T cell receptor beta chain. Antigen specificity is unknown. The source of the sample is a study of shared clonotypes between healthy human individuals. The CDR3 spans 16 residues. Trimming at V came to 6 bases and at J to 10 bases, leaving 17 bases not matched to a gene. The germline V gene encodes CDR1 MNHEY and CDR2 SMNVEV (reference sequence). The table came from immunoSEQ multiplex PCR; TCRdb's copy has only in-frame clones and leaves some out. The repertoire includes about 2.3 million clones, approximately 93% of them detected once, and under 0.45% sits in the top ten. Study-level points and caveats: The small donor group covered limited genetic and exposure diversity. Specimens sampled were limited to blood, with tissue repertoires likely differing.

The TCR originated in a man between 18 and 29 years old in good health. Some clones in this sample may be carry-over from other donors' samples. The genes are TRBV27 and TRBJ2-1, with 8 bases fitting TRBD2. Source material: naive CD4+ T cells from PBMCs. Sample subset: CD45RA+ positively selected. CDR3 protein: CASRLTGREAPREQFF. DNA for the CDR3: TGTGCCAGCAGGCTGACGGGGCGGGAGGCCCCTAGGGAGCAGTTCTTC.